This TCR beta chain was identified during a study of shared clonotypes between healthy human individuals. Study-level information: Used for every donor were three CD4 naive, three CD4 memory, two CD8 naive and one CD8 memory plate.

Original handling: Quality scores were absent from the junction-only immunoSEQ sequences, so filtering differed. TCRdb's table, derived via immunoSEQ multiplex PCR, lists solely in-frame clones and lacks some. V, J and clone size are taken as reported in that table, and D and trimming were inferred from the DNA itself. The sample lists roughly 640,000 clones, 74% occurring once. This CDR3 contains 17 residues. Per germline, CDR1 SEHNR and CDR2 FQNEAQ (reference sequence). Trimming stripped 0 bases from V and 1 base from J, with 13 bases between. The sequenced sample consisted of memory CD4+ T cells sorted from blood. Subset here: CD45RA-negative fraction. The clonotype was recovered from a woman aged 25 to 45 in good health. The chain links TRBV7-9 to TRBJ1-5; D possibly corresponds to TRBD1 (6 bases). The CDR3 region has the DNA TGTGCCAGCAGCTTAGCGGGGGCCAAAGGGAGCAATCAGCCCCAGCATTTT. Its translation: CASSLAGAKGSNQPQHF.